A selection of T cell receptor beta chains follows, all from one sample in a study of shared clonotypes between healthy human individuals. Sequenced by immunoSEQ multiplex PCR; TCRdb stores in-frame clones only, minus some. The table has a few million clones, over 85% seen once. Sequencing input: naive CD4+ T cells sorted from blood. The receptors originated from a man aged 18 to 35 in good health. Each CDR3 is given with its conserved first and last residue. Each record gives: V gene, J gene, clone size, D gene, CDR3 DNA, CDR3 protein. The D gene is left open where the match is weak. Expanded clones get a size class; other rows say once, few or many, or leave the size out.

TRBV6-5	TRBJ1-3	-	-	TGTGCCAGCAGCGCGGGACATAGCTCTGGAAACACCATATATTTT	CASSAGHSSGNTIYF
TRBV30	TRBJ2-3	-	TRBD2	TGTGCCTGGACTGAACTAGCGGGGGGGCCACTTACGCAGTATTTT	CAWTELAGGPLTQYF
TRBV2	TRBJ2-6	-	-	TGTGCCAGCAGTGAAGGGGGGCCTCGCTCTGGGGCCAACGTCCTGACTTTC	CASSEGGPRSGANVLTF
TRBV19	TRBJ1-1	-	TRBD1	TGTGCCAGTATGACAGGGCGCATGAACACTGAAGCTTTCTTT	CASMTGRMNTEAFF
TRBV25-1	TRBJ2-5	-	TRBD2	TGTGCCAGCAGTGAAATCATCCTAGCGGGAGGGTACCAAGAGACCCAGTACTTC	CASSEIILAGGYQETQYF
TRBV7-2	TRBJ2-5	-	TRBD2	TGTGCCAGCAGCTTACCGGGACTAGCGGGAGATAAAGGGGACTTC	CASSLPGLAGDKGDF
TRBV18	TRBJ1-6	-	-	TGTGCCAGCTCACCACCGGGACATTCAAATTCACCCCTCCACTTT	CASSPPGHSNSPLHF
TRBV5-5	TRBJ2-3	-	TRBD2	TGTGCCAGCAGGAGGTTCTTAGCGGGGGGTAGCACAGATACGCAGTATTTT	CASRRFLAGGSTDTQYF
TRBV14	TRBJ2-3	-	-	TGTGCCAGCAGCTTCCGACTAGGCCCCACAGATACGCAGTATTTT	CASSFRLGPTDTQYF
TRBV6-5	TRBJ2-6	-	-	TGTGCCAGCAGCCGCATTGGGGGTGGGGCCAACGTCCTGACTTTC	CASSRIGGGANVLTF
TRBV5-1	TRBJ2-3	-	-	TGCGCCAGCAGCTCTACTCCTAGCACAGATACGCAGTATTTT	CASSSTPSTDTQYF
TRBV18	TRBJ1-2	-	-	TGTGCCAGCTCACCAAAGGACAGCACTATTATGGGCTACACCTTC	CASSPKDSTIMGYTF
TRBV25-1	TRBJ2-3	-	-	TGTGCCAGCAGTGCGACAGGTGGCACAGATACGCAGTATTTT	CASSATGGTDTQYF
TRBV27	TRBJ1-1	-	-	TGTGCCAGCAGTTATGGTGGGACTGAAGCTTTCTTT	CASSYGGTEAFF
TRBV28	TRBJ2-7	-	-	TGTGCCAGCAGTACCCCGACCTACGAGCAGTACTTC	CASSTPTYEQYF
TRBV7-2	TRBJ2-7	-	TRBD2	TGTGCCAGCAGCCCCGGGGGTAGCGGGGGGACCTCCTACGAGCAGTACTTC	CASSPGGSGGTSYEQYF
TRBV6-1	TRBJ2-1	-	-	TGTGCCAGCAGTGAAGGTAAGGGATCCTACAATGAGCAGTTCTTC	CASSEGKGSYNEQFF
TRBV28	TRBJ2-4	-	TRBD2	TGTGCCAGCAGCCCGCGGGGGGGAGCCAAAAACATTCAGTACTTC	CASSPRGGAKNIQYF
TRBV19	TRBJ2-7	-	TRBD1	TGTGCCAGTAAGTTGGGACAGAGTACCTACGAGCAGTACTTC	CASKLGQSTYEQYF
TRBV7-2	TRBJ2-1	-	TRBD2	TGTGCCAACTCCTTTGGCGGGAGTCTTGATGAGCAGTTCTTC	CANSFGGSLDEQFF
TRBV5-1	TRBJ2-1	-	TRBD2	TGCGCCAGCAGGACTAGCGGGGCAACGGCCAATGAGCAGTTCTTC	CASRTSGATANEQFF
TRBV18	TRBJ2-5	-	-	TGTGCCAGCTCAGCCCCCGGGCAGGAGACCCAGTACTTC	CASSAPGQETQYF
TRBV6-5	TRBJ2-5	-	-	TGTGCCAGCAGAGCTACTTGGGGCCAAGAGACCCAGTACTTC	CASRATWGQETQYF
TRBV7-2	TRBJ2-3	-	TRBD2	TGTGCCAGCAGCCTTCGGACTAGCTCGGATACGCAGTATTTT	CASSLRTSSDTQYF
TRBV6-5	TRBJ1-2	-	TRBD1	TGTGCCAGCAGTCTACACGGGACAGACTCCGGCTACACCTTC	CASSLHGTDSGYTF
TRBV5-6	TRBJ2-7	-	TRBD1	TGTGCCAGCAGCTGGACAGGGGGCGGCTACGAGCAGTACTTC	CASSWTGGGYEQYF
TRBV7-2	TRBJ2-7	-	TRBD2	TGTGCCAGCAGTGAGCGGGAGTCCTACGAGCAGTACTTC	CASSERESYEQYF
TRBV18	TRBJ1-4	-	TRBD1	TGTGCCAGCTCAAGCGGACAGGGGGCGGTTGAAAAACTGTTTTTT	CASSSGQGAVEKLFF
TRBV7-2	TRBJ2-1	-	-	TGTGCCAGCAGCTTAGTTGGCGGGGCCTCCTACAATGAGCAGTTCTTC	CASSLVGGASYNEQFF
TRBV7-9	TRBJ1-6	-	-	TGTGCCAGCAGCTTAGAAGGGGTCTTGGGATCACCCCTCCACTTT	CASSLEGVLGSPLHF
TRBV11-2	TRBJ1-5	-	-	TGTGCCAGCAGCTTAGAAGGGCTCAACAATCAGCCCCAGCATTTT	CASSLEGLNNQPQHF
TRBV14	TRBJ1-5	-	-	TGTGCCAGCAGCCAGGACACCAGGGATTATAGCAATCAGCCCCAGCATTTT	CASSQDTRDYSNQPQHF
TRBV6-6	TRBJ1-1	-	-	TGTGCCAGCAGTCCCTACTCGGGGGGCGAGGACACTGAAGCTTTCTTT	CASSPYSGGEDTEAFF
TRBV11-2	TRBJ2-7	once	TRBD1	TGTGCCAGCAGCTTGGGGACGGGACAGGGTCGCTACGAGCAGTACTTC	CASSLGTGQGRYEQYF
TRBV12-5	TRBJ2-7	-	-	TGTGCTAGTGGTTTGGCTACAGGGTCCTCCTTCGCGTACGAGCAGTACTTC	CASGLATGSSFAYEQYF
TRBV30	TRBJ2-7	few	-	TGTGCCTGGTTGCCTGTAGGGGGACTTATACAGTACTTC	CAWLPVGGLIQYF
TRBV18	TRBJ2-7	-	-	TGTGTCAGCTCACCCTCAGTTACCTACGAGCAGTACTTC	CVSSPSVTYEQYF
TRBV2	TRBJ2-2	few	TRBD1	TGTGCCACCGGGACAGGGTTAAGCGGGGAGCTGTTTTTT	CATGTGLSGELFF
TRBV7-9	TRBJ2-2	-	-	TGTGCCAGCAGCTTGGGAAGGACCGGCACCGGGGAGCTGTTTTTT	CASSLGRTGTGELFF
TRBV12-5	TRBJ2-3	-	TRBD2	TGTGCTAGTGGTTTGTTTATAGCGGGAGTAACAGATACGCAGTATTTT	CASGLFIAGVTDTQYF
TRBV20-1	TRBJ2-1	-	TRBD2	TGCAGGGGACTAGGGTACAATGAGCAGTTCTTC	CRGLGYNEQFF
TRBV6-5	TRBJ1-2	-	-	TGTGCCAGCAGCCGGGGGGTAGGCGGTGGCTACACCTTC	CASSRGVGGGYTF
TRBV19	TRBJ1-6	-	-	TGTGCCAGTAGTATAGCCGGATTCTATAATTCACCCCTCCACTTT	CASSIAGFYNSPLHF
TRBV7-9	TRBJ2-3	-	TRBD2	TGTGCCAGCAGCTTAGGCGGGGGGGCCCCAGATACGCAGTATTTT	CASSLGGGAPDTQYF
TRBV18	TRBJ2-6	-	-	TGTGCCAGCTCACCAGGTCGACGGCCCTCTGGGGCCAACGTCCTGACTTTC	CASSPGRRPSGANVLTF
TRBV5-4	TRBJ2-5	-	-	TGTGCCAGCAGCCACCCCAACGTGGCGGGGCAAGAGACCCAGTACTTC	CASSHPNVAGQETQYF